Sequencing of this T cell receptor beta chain was carried out in a study of beta chain features in type 1 diabetes. The CDR3 contains 15 residues. V was cut by 3 bases and J by 5 bases, with 17 bases left in between. CDR1 and CDR2 (germline): GTSNPN, SVGIG (reference sequence). Cell sorting via CD45RO/CCR7/CD25/CD127/CD95/CD27 was performed to obtain CD4+ naive, central memory, regulatory and stem cell-like memory cells. The whole isolated RNA underwent reverse transcription, so sequencing captured expressed TCRB transcripts. Sequencing used immunoSEQ multiplex PCR; TCRdb keeps in-frame clones, though not all of them. The profile shows about half a million clones, over 10% of them singletons.

The specimen was naive CD4+ T cells from blood. The sequence derives from a woman between 18 and 30 years old in good health. The chain uses TRBV30 and TRBJ1-5; TRBD1 might be the D (5 bases). The CDR3 is CAWSRTRTIHQPQHF. In nucleotides, the CDR3 is TGTGCCTGGAGCCGTACTCGGACAATTCATCAGCCCCAGCATTTT.